The T cell receptor beta chain under discussion was sequenced for a study of blood T cells in healthy people across ages. CDR1 is SQVTM, CDR2 ANQGSEA, per germline. There are 13 residues in the CDR3. Trimming took off 5 bases at V and 5 bases at J, with 10 bases between the two ends. Then a second PCR, running roughly 7 to 11 cycles, was carried out with a sample-barcoded 5' primer and a J-beta primer mix. TCRdb redid the calling of the 5' RACE reads with MiXCR, one entry per CDR3 protein. The sample holds about 1.5 million distinct CDR3 sequences, roughly two fifths seen once. PBMCs, at least 6.5 million per sample, were isolated. The amount of total RNA extracted per sample was at least 6 micrograms.

The J gene is TRBJ1-6, the V gene TRBV29-1, with D possibly matching TRBD1 (6 bases). The receptor was isolated from a woman aged 18-29 years in good health. Sequencing was performed on blood. Here the CDR3 DNA reads TGCAGCGTTTCTTCAGGGGATAATTCACCCCTCCACTTT. The encoded protein is CSVSSGDNSPLHF. The full variable domain, with the rest looked up from reference TRBV29-1 and TRBJ1-6, is SAVISQKPSRDICQRGTSLTIQCQVDSQVTMMFWYRQQPGQSLTLIATANQGSEATYESGFVIDKFPISRPNLTFSTLTVSNMSPEDSSIYLCSVSSGDNSPLHFGNGTRLTVT.